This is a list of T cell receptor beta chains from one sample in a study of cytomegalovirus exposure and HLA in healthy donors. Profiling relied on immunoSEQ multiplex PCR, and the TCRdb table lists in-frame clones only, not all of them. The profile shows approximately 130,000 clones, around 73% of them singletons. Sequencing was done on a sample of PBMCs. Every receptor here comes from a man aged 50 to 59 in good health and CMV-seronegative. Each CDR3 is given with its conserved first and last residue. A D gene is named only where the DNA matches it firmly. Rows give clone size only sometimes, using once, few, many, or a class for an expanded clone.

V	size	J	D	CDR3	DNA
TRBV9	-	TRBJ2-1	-	CASSVGGGPSAMANNEQFF	TGTGCCAGCAGCGTAGGTGGCGGCCCTAGTGCAATGGCGAACAATGAGCAGTTCTTC
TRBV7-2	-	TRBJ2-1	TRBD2	CASSPSPLGAGDNEQFF	TGTGCCAGCAGCCCCTCCCCCCTGGGAGCGGGAGACAATGAGCAGTTCTTC
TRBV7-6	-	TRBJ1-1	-	CASSLYRVESTEAFF	TGTGCCAGCAGCTTGTACAGGGTAGAGAGCACTGAAGCTTTCTTT
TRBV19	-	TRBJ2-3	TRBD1	CASTPGGTGGADTQYF	TGTGCCTCCACTCCGGGAGGGACAGGGGGCGCAGATACGCAGTATTTT
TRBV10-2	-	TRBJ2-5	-	CASSVAEEETQYF	TGCGCCAGCAGTGTTGCGGAGGAAGAGACCCAGTACTTC
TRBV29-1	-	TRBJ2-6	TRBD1	CSVETRQGALSGANVLTF	TGCAGCGTTGAAACCAGACAGGGGGCCCTCTCTGGGGCCAACGTCCTGACTTTC
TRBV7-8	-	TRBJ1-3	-	CASSATRNTIYF	TGTGCCAGCAGCGCGACACGAAACACCATATATTTT
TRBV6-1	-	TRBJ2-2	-	CASSTHRVSTGELFF	TGTGCCAGCAGTACGCACAGGGTTAGCACCGGGGAGCTGTTTTTT
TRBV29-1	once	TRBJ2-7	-	CSVGSPSSYEQYF	TGCAGCGTTGGATCGCCTAGCTCCTACGAGCAGTACTTC
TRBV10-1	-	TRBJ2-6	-	CASSPYSGANVLTF	TGCGCCAGCAGTCCCTATTCTGGGGCCAACGTCCTGACTTTC
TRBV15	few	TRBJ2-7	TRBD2	CATSPGGGMKSQYF	TGTGCCACCAGCCCCGGGGGGGGGATGAAGAGCCAGTACTTC
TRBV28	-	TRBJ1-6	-	CASSVRGGNNSPLHF	TGTGCCAGCAGTGTAAGGGGAGGGAATAATTCACCCCTCCACTTT
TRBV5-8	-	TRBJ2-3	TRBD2	CASSRRSRASGTDTQYF	TGTGCCAGCAGCCGACGGAGTCGGGCTAGCGGGACAGATACGCAGTATTTT
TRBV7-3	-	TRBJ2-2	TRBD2	CASSLSSSGSTGELFF	TGTGCCAGCAGCTTAAGTAGTAGCGGGAGCACCGGGGAGCTGTTTTTT
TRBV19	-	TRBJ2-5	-	CASTPRGSETQYF	TGTGCCAGCACCCCCCGGGGTTCGGAGACCCAGTACTTC
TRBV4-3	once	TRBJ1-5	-	CASSQDHRSEGVNQPQHF	TGCGCCAGCAGCCAAGATCATAGGAGCGAAGGGGTCAATCAGCCCCAGCATTTT
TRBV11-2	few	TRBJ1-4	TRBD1	CASSSTGAEKLFF	TGTGCCAGCAGCTCCACAGGGGCTGAAAAACTGTTTTTT
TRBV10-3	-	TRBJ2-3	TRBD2	CAISGLAGTADTQYF	TGTGCCATCAGTGGACTAGCGGGAACGGCAGATACGCAGTATTTT
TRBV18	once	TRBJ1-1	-	CASSPQQGSNTEAFF	TGTGCCAGCTCACCACAACAGGGTTCGAACACTGAAGCTTTCTTT
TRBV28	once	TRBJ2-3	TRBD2	CASSSLAGGTDTQYF	TGTGCCAGCAGTTCGCTAGCGGGAGGCACAGATACGCAGTATTTT
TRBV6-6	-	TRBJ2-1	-	CASSLEGISDNEQFF	TGTGCCAGCAGCCTAGAGGGAATTTCAGACAATGAGCAGTTCTTC
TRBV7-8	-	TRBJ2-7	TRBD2	CASRRGGKYEQYF	TGTGCCAGCAGACGGGGGGGCAAGTACGAGCAGTACTTC
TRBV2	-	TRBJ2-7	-	CASSEGGTVGYEQYF	TGTGCCAGCAGTGAAGGGGGCACGGTGGGCTACGAGCAGTACTTC
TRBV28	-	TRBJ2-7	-	CASNLGGLSSHEQYF	TGTGCCAGCAACCTGGGGGGTCTTAGCTCCCACGAGCAGTACTTC
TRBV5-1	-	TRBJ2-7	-	CASSLIQERGEQYF	TGCGCCAGCAGCTTGATCCAGGAAAGGGGCGAGCAGTACTTC
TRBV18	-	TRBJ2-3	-	CASSPESGSTDTQYF	TGTGCCAGCTCACCAGAAAGCGGCAGCACAGATACGCAGTATTTT
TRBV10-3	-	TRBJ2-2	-	CAIRSGQDTGELFF	TGTGCCATCAGGTCGGGACAAGACACCGGGGAGCTGTTTTTT
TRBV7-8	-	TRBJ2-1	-	CASSRGLGGEQFF	TGTGCCAGCAGCCGCGGATTAGGGGGTGAGCAGTTCTTC
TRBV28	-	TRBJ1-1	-	CASSPHSNPYEAFF	TGTGCCAGCAGTCCACATAGCAATCCTTATGAAGCTTTCTTT
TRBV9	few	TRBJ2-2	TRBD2	CASSVVAGGGELFF	TGTGCCAGCAGCGTAGTTGCGGGAGGCGGGGAGCTGTTTTTT
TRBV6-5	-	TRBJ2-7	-	CASSPRETREQYF	TGTGCCAGCAGTCCCCGGGAGACCCGCGAGCAGTACTTC
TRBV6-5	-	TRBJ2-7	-	CASSLKGAYEQYF	TGTGCCAGCAGTTTGAAAGGAGCCTACGAGCAGTACTTC
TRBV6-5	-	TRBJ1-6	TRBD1	CASTLRDRNNSPLHF	TGTGCCAGCACTCTACGGGACAGAAATAATTCACCCCTCCACTTT
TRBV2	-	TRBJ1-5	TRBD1	CASSARTGGGQPQHF	TGTGCCAGCAGTGCCAGGACAGGGGGCGGTCAGCCCCAGCATTTT
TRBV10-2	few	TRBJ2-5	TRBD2	CASSDPLAGGKSETQYF	TGCGCCAGCAGTGACCCACTAGCGGGAGGAAAATCGGAGACCCAGTACTTC
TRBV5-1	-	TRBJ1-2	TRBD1	CASRPGQEGGGYTF	TGCGCCAGCAGGCCGGGACAGGAGGGTGGTGGCTACACCTTC
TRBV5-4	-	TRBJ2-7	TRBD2	CASSWTSGSTYEQYF	TGTGCCAGCAGCTGGACTAGCGGGTCTACCTACGAGCAGTACTTC
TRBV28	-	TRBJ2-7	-	CATWGTTSSYEQYF	TGTGCCACCTGGGGGACAACGAGCTCCTACGAGCAGTACTTC
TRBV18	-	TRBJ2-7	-	CASSPPSAQGIHEQYF	TGTGCCAGCTCACCACCGTCTGCACAGGGTATTCACGAGCAGTACTTC
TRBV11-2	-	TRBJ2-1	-	CASSLDYGSNEQFF	TGTGCCAGCAGCTTAGACTACGGTTCCAATGAGCAGTTCTTC